Each of the 17 T cell receptor beta chains below was sequenced from the same sample in a study of T cell changes during pregnancy in multiple sclerosis. Sequenced by immunoSEQ multiplex PCR; TCRdb stores in-frame clones only, minus some. The sample holds over 55,000 clones, approximately 92% seen once. The source material was CD8+ T cells from peripheral blood mononuclear cells, sampled in the third trimester of pregnancy. All receptors derive from a female donor in good health, enrolled as a control in a pregnancy study.

V and J are TRBV6-5 and TRBJ2-1; TRBD1 is a possible D gene (5 bases). This CDR3 comprises 13 residues. Germline assignment: CDR1 MNHEY and CDR2 SVGAGI. With 5 bases removed from V and 7 bases from J, the gap between germline ends came to 12 bases. The CDR3 DNA reads TGTGCCAGCAGTCCGGACATCAGAAATGAGCAGTTCTTC. This gives the protein CASSPDIRNEQFF.

The chain is built from TRBV9 and TRBJ1-1, with a weak D call TRBD1 (5 bases). The germline V gene has CDR1 SGDLS and CDR2 YYNGEE. The V gene lost 1 base and the J gene lost 8 bases, with 15 bases spanning the gap. The CDR3 covers 14 residues. The CDR3 bases are TGTGCCAGCAGCGTATTAAAGGAAACAGGAGAAGCTTTCTTT. It yields the protein CASSVLKETGEAFF.

The chain uses TRBV16 and TRBJ1-1; 9 bases match TRBD1. This CDR3 spans 15 amino acids. Germline CDR1 KGHSY, CDR2 FQNENV. Unmatched junction bases numbered 6, after V lost 2 bases and J lost 5 bases. DNA of the CDR3: TGTGCCAGCAGCCAAACCGGGACAGGGAGAACTGAAGCTTTCTTT. Protein sequence: CASSQTGTGRTEAFF.

The chain joins TRBV9 to TRBJ1-5; 7 bases agree with TRBD1. Germline V gives CDR1 SGDLS, CDR2 YYNGEE. V was clipped by 5 bases and J by 4 bases; unmatched bases: 9. This CDR3 has 15 residues. In DNA, the CDR3 is TGTGCCAGCAGTCGAGACAGGGTTTTAAATCAGCCCCAGCATTTT. The encoded protein is CASSRDRVLNQPQHF.

Only one count was recorded for this clone. The genes are TRBV5-1 and TRBJ2-7; 7 nucleotides align to TRBD2. Germline V gives CDR1 SGHRS, CDR2 YFSETQ. This CDR3 contains 13 residues. V shed 0 bases and J 7 bases; nucleotides not matched to a gene: 4. The CDR3 is CASSLGLAQEQYF. The CDR3 DNA reads as TGCGCCAGCAGCTTGGGACTAGCCCAAGAGCAGTACTTC.

This sequence joins TRBV27 and TRBJ2-7; D may be TRBD2 (6 bases). Trimming stripped 4 bases from V and 7 bases from J, with 14 bases between. Germline V gene sequence: CDR1 MNHEY, CDR2 SMNVEV (reference sequence). This CDR3 spans 13 amino acids. CDR3 nucleotides: TGTGCCAGCAGTTGGGGGGAGGCTTATGAGCAGTACTTC. Its protein is CASSWGEAYEQYF.

This chain connects TRBV5-5 to TRBJ2-4; TRBD1 is a possible D gene (6 bases). Trimming stripped 4 bases from V and 5 bases from J, with 16 bases between. The CDR3 loop spans 15 amino acids. Germline V gene data show CDR1 as SGHKS and CDR2 as YYEKEE (reference sequence). The CDR3 sequence: CASSVGTGNQNIQYF. DNA for the CDR3: TGTGCCAGCAGCGTAGGTACAGGGAACCAAAACATTCAGTACTTC.

The chain is built from TRBV27 and TRBJ1-4, with 7 bases that match TRBD1. This CDR3 comprises 15 residues. Per germline, CDR1 MNHEY and CDR2 SMNVEV (reference sequence). V was pared by 5 bases and J by 7 bases, with 10 bases of the junction left unmatched. The CDR3 reads CASSPQTGSGEKLFF. DNA of the CDR3: TGTGCCAGCAGTCCGCAGACAGGGTCGGGTGAAAAACTGTTTTTT.

In its sample, this clone was seen once. This chain links TRBV7-9 with TRBJ2-7; tentative D call: TRBD1 (7 bases). Between the trimmed V and J ends, which lost 5 bases and 1 base, there was a span of 12 bases. The CDR3 spans 14 residues. Germline-derived CDR1 and CDR2 are SEHNR and FQNEAQ (reference sequence). The CDR3 here is CASSPRDRSYEQYF. CDR3 nucleotides: TGTGCCAGCAGCCCGCGGGACAGATCCTACGAGCAGTACTTC.

CDR3 bases: TGTGCCAGTAGTATATCGGGGGACTATGGCTACACCTTC. Its translation is CASSISGDYGYTF. J is TRBJ1-2 and V is TRBV19, with D perhaps TRBD1 (5 bases). The germline V and J ends were trimmed by 2 bases and 3 bases, with 7 bases remaining between them. CDR1 is LNHDA, CDR2 SQIVND, per germline (reference sequence). The CDR3 loop spans 13 amino acids.

The gene calls are TRBV7-8 and TRBJ1-1; possibly TRBD1 for D (6 bases). Looked up from germline, CDR1 is SGHVS and CDR2 is FQNEAQ. Trimming removed 1 base from V and 1 base from J, with 10 bases in between. The CDR3 runs 15 residues. The CDR3 sequence: CASSLVRGPNTEAFF. The CDR3 DNA is TGTGCCAGCAGCTTAGTCAGGGGACCGAACACTGAAGCTTTCTTT.

The chain links TRBV27 to TRBJ2-7; D is perhaps TRBD2 (6 bases). CDR1 and CDR2 from the germline V gene are MNHEY and SMNVEV (reference sequence). Trimming left V 3 bases short and J 7 bases short, with 13 bases between. This CDR3 is 13 amino acids long. In DNA, the CDR3 is TGTGCCAGCAGTTTCGGAGGGCTGCGTGAGCAGTACTTC. It encodes CASSFGGLREQYF.

The chain links TRBV10-3 to TRBJ1-2; D ambiguous. In germline, CDR1 is ENHRY, CDR2 SYGVKD. V was trimmed by 8 bases and J by 6 bases, leaving 13 bases between them. There are 12 residues in the CDR3. The CDR3 loop reads CAILKETDGYTF. The DNA for the CDR3 is TGTGCCATCCTCAAGGAGACGGATGGCTACACCTTC.

This clone has a single count. This chain uses TRBV27 with TRBJ1-1; D is perhaps TRBD1 (6 bases). Germline-derived CDR1 and CDR2 are MNHEY and SMNVEV (reference sequence). This CDR3 contains 11 residues. V dropped 8 bases and J dropped 5 bases, with 9 bases sitting between them. This chain's CDR3 is CASRGGTEAFF. CDR3 bases: TGTGCCAGCCGAGGGGGAACTGAAGCTTTCTTT.

The V and J genes are TRBV4-2 and TRBJ2-5, with TRBD2 matching over 10 bases. V shed 1 base and J 1 base; nucleotides not matched to a gene: 9. This CDR3 has 18 amino acids. CDR1 is LGHNA, CDR2 YNFKEQ, per germline. CDR3 loop: CASSQGASGGPVQETQYF. The DNA for the CDR3 is TGTGCCAGCAGCCAAGGTGCTAGCGGGGGCCCCGTCCAAGAGACCCAGTACTTC.

The gene calls are TRBV11-2 and TRBJ1-2; TRBD1 is a possible D gene (5 bases). The CDR3 totals 14 residues. Germline lookup yields CDR1 SGHAT and CDR2 FQNNGV. The germline V and J ends were trimmed by 1 base and 7 bases, with 13 bases remaining between them. The CDR3 region is CASSLVRGCCGYTF. CDR3 nucleotides: TGTGCCAGCAGCTTAGTTCGGGGGTGCTGTGGCTACACCTTC.

The V call is TRBV7-2, the J call TRBJ2-5; 7 nucleotides match TRBD1. This CDR3 region has 15 residues. Losses at the gene ends were 4 bases for V and 3 bases for J; bases not matched to a gene: 8. Germline V CDR1 and CDR2: SGHTA, FQGNSA. CDR3 nucleotides: TGTGCCAGCAGCTCTACGACAGGGTATAAAGAGACCCAGTACTTC. Translated: CASSSTTGYKETQYF.